This TCR beta chain emerged from a study of blood T cell repertoires in COVID-19. Sequenced by immunoSEQ multiplex PCR; TCRdb stores in-frame clones only, minus some. The profile shows over 250,000 clones, about 85% of them singletons. The CDR3 is made up of 18 amino acids. This chain links TRBV1 with TRBJ2-7; the table gives TRBD2 as D, unverified against the DNA. TRBV1 is a pseudogene. Sequenced sample: peripheral blood. The sequence derives from a human donor in a cohort sampled during active COVID-19. This CDR3 is CTSSRTSGSYIPSYEQYF. Here the CDR3 DNA reads TGCACCAGCAGCCGGACTAGCGGGAGCTATATCCCTTCCTACGAGCAGTACTTC.